The entry below gives a single T cell receptor beta chain sequence along with its context. Its target is unknown. The data are from a study of Ad26.COV2.S vaccination and SARS-CoV-2 variants. Across the whole study: Donor got 5x10^10 or 1x10^11 viral particles of Ad26.COV2.S. The study, taken as a whole, reports: Whether participants received vaccine or placebo, their non-spike TCR breadth was similar.

The ends lost 2 bases at V and 9 bases at J; junction bases unmatched: 4. The CDR3 has 15 amino acids. The germline V gene has CDR1 SGHVS and CDR2 FQNEAQ. Assay used: immunoSEQ multiplex PCR; TCRdb lists only in-frame clones, some missing. The sample holds 300,000 to 350,000 clones, approximately 86% seen once. The treatment is: 19 received Ad26.COV2.S at low or high dose, single or two shots; roughly five received placebo; per-sample allocation not given. Material that was analyzed had been drawn on day 63 after the first vaccine or placebo injection. A Boston adult aged 18-55 years was the donor. The genes are TRBV7-8 and TRBJ2-5; 15 positions match TRBD2. The origin of this receptor is a person between 18 and 60 years old who received the Ad26.COV2.S COVID-19 vaccine or a placebo. The starting material was peripheral blood, obtained in a trial of Ad26.COV2.S vaccine versus placebo. The DNA of the CDR3 is TGTGCCAGCAGCTTACAGGGACTAGCGGGGGGAGCCCAGTACTTC. Translated: CASSLQGLAGGAQYF.